This TCR beta chain was documented in a study of spatial heterogeneity in lung cancer. For the study at large: Detection consistently yielded more beta chains than alpha chains. Raw-read counts averaged over ten per unique TCR and UMI combination. Regarding the study as a whole: Estimated TCR-seq coverage of tumor T cells was only about 7% for alpha chains. For beta chains, the corresponding estimate was around 14%. In tumors, expanded intratumoral alpha and beta TCR counts tracked mutation counts.

This clonotype has at least ten counts. Its antigen is unknown. Being off target in a library aimed at alpha chains, this beta chain has a size of little meaning. Stated time point: sample taken at primary tumor resection. Samples came from some 73 TRACERx patients with untreated early-stage lung cancer. Via MiXCR, TCRdb re-called the 5' RACE reads, giving one row per CDR3 protein. The repertoire holds roughly 9,000 distinct CDR3 sequences, over 6% seen once, with around 9.1% in the top ten. This sample comprised lung tumor tissue, obtained at surgery. The sequence derives from a male donor with early-stage non-small cell lung cancer.

The CDR3 loop is CASSLEPVGSNQPQHF. The CDR3 nucleotides are TGCGCCAGCAGCCTAGAGCCCGTCGGGAGTAATCAGCCCCAGCATTTT. The gene calls are TRBV4-1 and TRBJ1-5; no clear D gene. This CDR3 has 16 amino acids. The V gene lost 4 bases and the J gene lost 4 bases, with 17 bases spanning the gap. The germline V gene encodes CDR1 MGHRA and CDR2 YSYEKL.